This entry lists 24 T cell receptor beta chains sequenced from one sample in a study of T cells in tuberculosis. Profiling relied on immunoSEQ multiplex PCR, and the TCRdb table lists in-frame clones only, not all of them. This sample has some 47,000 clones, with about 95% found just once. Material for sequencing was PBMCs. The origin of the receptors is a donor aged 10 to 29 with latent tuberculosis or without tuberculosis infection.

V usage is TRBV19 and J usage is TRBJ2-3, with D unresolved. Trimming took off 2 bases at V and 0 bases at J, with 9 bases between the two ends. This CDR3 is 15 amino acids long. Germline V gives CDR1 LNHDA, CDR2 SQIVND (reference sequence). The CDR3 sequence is CASSIWASSTDTQYF. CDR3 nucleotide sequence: TGTGCCAGTAGTATATGGGCCTCAAGCACAGATACGCAGTATTTT. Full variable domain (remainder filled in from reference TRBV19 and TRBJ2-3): DGGITQSPKYLFRKEGQNVTLSCEQNLNHDAMYWYRQDPGQGLRLIYYSQIVNDFQKGDIAEGYSVSREKKESFPLTVTSAQKNPTAFYLCASSIWASSTDTQYFGPGTRLTVL.

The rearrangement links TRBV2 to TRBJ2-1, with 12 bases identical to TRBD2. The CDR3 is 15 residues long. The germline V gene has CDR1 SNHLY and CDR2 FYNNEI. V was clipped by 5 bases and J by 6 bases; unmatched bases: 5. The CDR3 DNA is TGTGCCAGCAGTTCGACTAGCGGGAGACCCAATGAGCAGTTCTTC. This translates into CASSSTSGRPNEQFF. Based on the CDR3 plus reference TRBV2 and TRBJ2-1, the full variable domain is EPEVTQTPSHQVTQMGQEVILRCVPISNHLYFYWYRQILGQKVEFLVSFYNNEISEKSEIFDDQFSVERPDGSNFTLKIRSTKLEDSAMYFCASSSTSGRPNEQFFGPGTRLTVL.

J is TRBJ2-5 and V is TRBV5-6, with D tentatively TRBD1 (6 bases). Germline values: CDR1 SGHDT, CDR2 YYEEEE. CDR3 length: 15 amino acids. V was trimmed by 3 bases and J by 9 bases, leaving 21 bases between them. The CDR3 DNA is TGTGCCAGCAGCTATGCTGGGGGCCTCAGTAGTGCCCAGTACTTC. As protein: CASSYAGGLSSAQYF.

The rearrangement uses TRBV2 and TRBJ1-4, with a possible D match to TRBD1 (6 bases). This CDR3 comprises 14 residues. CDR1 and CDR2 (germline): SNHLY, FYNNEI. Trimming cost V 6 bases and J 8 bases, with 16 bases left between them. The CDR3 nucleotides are TGTGCCAGCAGGAGGGGACAAGGAGAGGAAAAACTGTTTTTT. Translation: CASRRGQGEEKLFF.

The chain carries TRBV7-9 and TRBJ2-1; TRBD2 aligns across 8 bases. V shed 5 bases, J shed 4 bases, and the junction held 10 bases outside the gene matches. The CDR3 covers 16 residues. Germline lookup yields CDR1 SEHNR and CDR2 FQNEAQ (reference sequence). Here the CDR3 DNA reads TGTGCCAGCAGCATACCTAGCGGGTCTCCTTACAATGAGCAGTTCTTC. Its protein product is CASSIPSGSPYNEQFF.

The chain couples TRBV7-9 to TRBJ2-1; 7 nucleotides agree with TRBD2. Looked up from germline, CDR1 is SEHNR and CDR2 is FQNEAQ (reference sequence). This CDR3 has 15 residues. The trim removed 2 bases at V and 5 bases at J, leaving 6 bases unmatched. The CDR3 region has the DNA TGTGCCAGCAGCTTACGGCTAGCGGAGAACAATGAGCAGTTCTTC. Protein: CASSLRLAENNEQFF.

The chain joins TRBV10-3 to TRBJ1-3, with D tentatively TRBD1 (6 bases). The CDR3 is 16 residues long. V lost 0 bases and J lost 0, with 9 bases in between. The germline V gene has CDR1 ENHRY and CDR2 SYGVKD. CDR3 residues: CAISESEGGSGNTIYF. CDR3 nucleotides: TGTGCCATCAGTGAGTCGGAAGGGGGCTCTGGAAACACCATATATTTT.

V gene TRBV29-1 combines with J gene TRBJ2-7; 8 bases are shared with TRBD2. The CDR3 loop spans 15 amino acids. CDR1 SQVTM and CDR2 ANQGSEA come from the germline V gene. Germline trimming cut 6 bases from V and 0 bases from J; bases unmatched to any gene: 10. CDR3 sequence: CSVDGVAGSSYEQYF. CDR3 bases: TGCAGCGTCGACGGGGTAGCGGGAAGCTCCTACGAGCAGTACTTC.

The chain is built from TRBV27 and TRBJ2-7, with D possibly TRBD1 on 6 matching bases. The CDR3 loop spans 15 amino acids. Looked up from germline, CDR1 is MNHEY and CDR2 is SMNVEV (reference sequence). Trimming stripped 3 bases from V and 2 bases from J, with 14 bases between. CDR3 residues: CASSFMTGTPYEQYF. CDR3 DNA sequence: TGTGCCAGCAGTTTTATGACAGGCACACCCTACGAGCAGTACTTC.

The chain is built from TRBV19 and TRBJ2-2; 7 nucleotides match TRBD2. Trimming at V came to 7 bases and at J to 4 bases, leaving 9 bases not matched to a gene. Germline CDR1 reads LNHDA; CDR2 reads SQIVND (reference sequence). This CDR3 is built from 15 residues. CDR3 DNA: TGTGCCAGTACTTCCCCGGGACTAACCACCGGGGAGCTGTTTTTT. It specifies CASTSPGLTTGELFF. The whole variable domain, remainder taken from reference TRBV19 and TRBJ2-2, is DGGITQSPKYLFRKEGQNVTLSCEQNLNHDAMYWYRQDPGQGLRLIYYSQIVNDFQKGDIAEGYSVSREKKESFPLTVTSAQKNPTAFYLCASTSPGLTTGELFFGEGSRLTVL.

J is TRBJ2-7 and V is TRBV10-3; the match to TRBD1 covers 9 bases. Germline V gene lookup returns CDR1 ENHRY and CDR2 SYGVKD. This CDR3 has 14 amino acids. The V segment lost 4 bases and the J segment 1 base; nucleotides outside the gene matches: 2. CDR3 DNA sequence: TGTGCCATCAGTGCCGGGACAGGGTCCTACGAGCAGTACTTC. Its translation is CAISAGTGSYEQYF.

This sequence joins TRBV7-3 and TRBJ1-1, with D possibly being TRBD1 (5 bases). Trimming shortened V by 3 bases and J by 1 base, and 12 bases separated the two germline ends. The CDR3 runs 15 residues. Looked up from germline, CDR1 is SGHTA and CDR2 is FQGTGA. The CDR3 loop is CASSLSARANTEAFF. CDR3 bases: TGTGCCAGCAGCTTGTCGGCCAGGGCGAACACTGAAGCTTTCTTT.

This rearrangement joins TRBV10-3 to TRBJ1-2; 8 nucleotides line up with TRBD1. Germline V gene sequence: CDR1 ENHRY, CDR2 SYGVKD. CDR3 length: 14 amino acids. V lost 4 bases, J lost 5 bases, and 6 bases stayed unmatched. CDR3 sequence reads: CAISGQGARYGYTF. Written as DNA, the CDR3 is TGTGCCATCAGTGGTCAGGGGGCAAGGTATGGCTACACCTTC.

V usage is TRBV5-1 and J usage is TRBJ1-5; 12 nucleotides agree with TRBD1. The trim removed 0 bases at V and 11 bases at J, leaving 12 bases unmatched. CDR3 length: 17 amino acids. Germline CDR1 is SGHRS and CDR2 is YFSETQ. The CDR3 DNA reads TGCGCCAGCAGCTTGGGGCCCTCCGGGACAGGGGGCACGGCCCAGCATTTT. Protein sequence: CASSLGPSGTGGTAQHF.

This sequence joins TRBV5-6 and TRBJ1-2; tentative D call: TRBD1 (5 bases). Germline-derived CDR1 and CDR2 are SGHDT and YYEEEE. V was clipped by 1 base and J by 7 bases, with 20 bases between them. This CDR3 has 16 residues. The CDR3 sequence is CASSLRFLAGVRGYTF. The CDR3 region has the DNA TGTGCCAGCAGCTTGAGGTTCTTGGCGGGGGTGCGTGGCTACACCTTC.

The CDR3 protein is CASSGRTGWEETQYF. CDR3 coding DNA: TGTGCCAGCAGTGGAAGGACAGGTTGGGAGGAGACCCAGTACTTC. This sequence joins TRBV6-1 and TRBJ2-5; TRBD1 matches 7 bases. This CDR3 contains 15 residues. The V gene's germline CDR1 is MNHNS and CDR2 SASEGT. The trim removed 4 bases at V and 5 bases at J, leaving 10 bases unmatched.

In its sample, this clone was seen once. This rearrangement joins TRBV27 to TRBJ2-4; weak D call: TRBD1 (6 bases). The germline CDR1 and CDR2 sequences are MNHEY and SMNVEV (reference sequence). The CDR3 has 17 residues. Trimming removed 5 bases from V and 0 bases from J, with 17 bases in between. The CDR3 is CASSPKDRLIAKNIQYF. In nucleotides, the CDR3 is TGTGCCAGCAGTCCAAAGGACAGACTCATAGCCAAAAACATTCAGTACTTC.

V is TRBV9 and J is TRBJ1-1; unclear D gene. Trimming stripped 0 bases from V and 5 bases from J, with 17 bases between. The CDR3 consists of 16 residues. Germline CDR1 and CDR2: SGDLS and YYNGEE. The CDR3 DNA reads TGTGCCAGCAGCGTAGACGGGGAAGGCGTCGTTACTGAAGCTTTCTTT. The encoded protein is CASSVDGEGVVTEAFF. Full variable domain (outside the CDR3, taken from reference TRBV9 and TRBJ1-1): DSGVTQTPKHLITATGQRVTLRCSPRSGDLSVYWYQQSLDQGLQFLIQYYNGEERAKGNILERFSAQQFPDLHSELNLSSLELGDSALYFCASSVDGEGVVTEAFFGQGTRLTVV.

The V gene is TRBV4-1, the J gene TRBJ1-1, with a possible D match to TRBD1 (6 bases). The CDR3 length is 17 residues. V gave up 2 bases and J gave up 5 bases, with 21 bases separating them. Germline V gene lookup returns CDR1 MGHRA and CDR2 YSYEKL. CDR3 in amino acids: CASSQWGGQVLRTEAFF. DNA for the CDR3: TGCGCCAGCAGCCAATGGGGGGGGCAGGTTCTGAGGACTGAAGCTTTCTTT.

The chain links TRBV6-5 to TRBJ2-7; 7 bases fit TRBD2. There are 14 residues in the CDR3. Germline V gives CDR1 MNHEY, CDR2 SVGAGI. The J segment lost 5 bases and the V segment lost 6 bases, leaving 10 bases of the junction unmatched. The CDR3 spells CASSSPGGGNEQYF. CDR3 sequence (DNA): TGTGCCAGCAGCTCCCCGGGGGGAGGAAACGAGCAGTACTTC.

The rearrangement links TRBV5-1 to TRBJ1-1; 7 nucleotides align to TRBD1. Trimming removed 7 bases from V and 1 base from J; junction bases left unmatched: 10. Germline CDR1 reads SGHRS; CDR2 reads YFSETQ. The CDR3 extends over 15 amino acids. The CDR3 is CASRTGDTSNTEAFF. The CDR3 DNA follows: TGCGCCAGCCGGACAGGCGACACCTCGAACACTGAAGCTTTCTTT.

The CDR3 DNA follows: TGCGCCAGCAGCCCCGAACAGTCTTACACTGAAGCTTTCTTT. This encodes CASSPEQSYTEAFF. The genes are TRBV4-1 and TRBJ1-1; no definite D call. V shed 4 bases and J shed 3 bases, with 12 bases lying between them. Germline-derived CDR1 and CDR2 are MGHRA and YSYEKL. The CDR3 contains 14 residues.

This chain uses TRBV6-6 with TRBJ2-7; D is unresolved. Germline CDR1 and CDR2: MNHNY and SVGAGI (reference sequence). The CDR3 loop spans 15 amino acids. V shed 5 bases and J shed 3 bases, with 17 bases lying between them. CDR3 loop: CASSDNTRHLYEQYF. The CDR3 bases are TGTGCCAGCAGTGACAACACCAGACACCTCTACGAGCAGTACTTC.

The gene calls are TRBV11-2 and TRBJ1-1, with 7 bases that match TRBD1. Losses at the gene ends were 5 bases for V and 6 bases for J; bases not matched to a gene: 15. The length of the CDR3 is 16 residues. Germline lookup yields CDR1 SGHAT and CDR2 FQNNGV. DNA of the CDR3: TGTGCCAGCAGCCCCCGGCCCCCCAACAGGGGAGCTGAAGCTTTCTTT. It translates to CASSPRPPNRGAEAFF. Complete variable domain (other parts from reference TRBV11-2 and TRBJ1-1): EAGVAQSPRYKIIEKRQSVAFWCNPISGHATLYWYQQILGQGPKLLIQFQNNGVVDDSQLPKDRFSAERLKGVDSTLKIQPAKLEDSAVYLCASSPRPPNRGAEAFFGQGTRLTVV.